This T cell receptor (beta chain) comes out of a study of blood T cell repertoires in COVID-19. As to this clone: A read error may produce the germline difference seen at one junction end.

Libraries were prepared by immunoSEQ multiplex PCR; TCRdb keeps only in-frame clonotypes and omits some of them. Of a few hundred thousand clones in the sample, roughly 89% were seen once. The germline gives CDR1 MNHEY, CDR2 SVGAGI. This CDR3 is 13 amino acids long. What was sequenced was PBMCs or T cells enriched from blood (not recorded which). The origin of this receptor is a man aged 25-45 years who had been exposed to COVID-19. V is TRBV6-5 and J is TRBJ2-5, with D perhaps matching TRBD1 (5 bases). CDR3 sequence reads: CASSYLVDSEKNF. CDR3 sequence (DNA): TGTGCCAGCAGTTACCTCGTCGACAGCGAAAAGAACTTC.